The next 5 T cell receptor beta chains were all read from a single sample in a study of blood T cells in healthy people across ages. A second PCR, run for roughly 7 to 11 cycles, used a sample-barcoded 5' primer plus a J-beta primer mix. TCRdb re-called the 5' RACE reads through MiXCR, storing one row per CDR3 protein. The profile shows about a million distinct CDR3 sequences, 51% of them singletons. The specimen was blood. These receptors were obtained from a woman in her sixties in good health.

The chain joins TRBV5-1 to TRBJ1-1; perhaps TRBD1 as D (5 bases). V dropped 2 bases and J dropped 4 bases, with 15 bases sitting between them. Per germline, CDR1 SGHRS and CDR2 YFSETQ. CDR3 length: 15 amino acids. The CDR3 is CASSFAGPEGTEAFF. CDR3 DNA: TGCGCCAGCAGCTTTGCAGGGCCGGAGGGCACTGAAGCTTTCTTT.

The gene calls are TRBV6-2 or TRBV6-3 and TRBJ2-7; D may be TRBD1 or TRBD2 (5 bases each). V was trimmed by 0 bases and J by 3 bases, leaving 12 bases between them. The CDR3 consists of 15 residues. Germline V gives CDR1 MNHEY, CDR2 SVGEGT. CDR3 nucleotide sequence: TGTGCCAGCAGTTACTCCCTCGGGGCGGTCTACGAGCAGTACTTC. Translated, it gives CASSYSLGAVYEQYF.

This chain connects TRBV12-3 or TRBV12-4 to TRBJ2-7; D call uncertain. This CDR3 is built from 12 residues. Deletions cut 3 bases from V and 12 bases from J, with 15 bases between. CDR3 nucleotide sequence: TGTGCCAGCAGTTTGGTTGGCCACATCCCGTACTTC. Protein: CASSLVGHIPYF.

The chain links TRBV5-1 to TRBJ2-2, with D perhaps assigned TRBD1 or TRBD2 (5 bases each). The germline V gene has CDR1 SGHRS and CDR2 YFSETQ. Trimming left V 4 bases short and J 4 bases short, with 11 bases between. The CDR3 runs to 14 residues. CDR3 in amino acids: CASSPGTFTGELFF. Here the CDR3 DNA reads TGCGCCAGCAGCCCAGGGACCTTCACCGGGGAGCTGTTTTTT.

This clonotype was seen a handful of times. The chain combines TRBV12-3 or TRBV12-4 with TRBJ2-7; D remains unclear. CDR3 length: 13 residues. Between the trimmed V and J ends, which lost 6 bases and 5 bases, there was a span of 14 bases. This CDR3 reads CASSTTSPHEQYF. The DNA for the CDR3 is TGTGCCAGCAGCACTACCTCTCCACACGAGCAGTACTTC.